In its sample, the clone carrying this TCR beta chain was seen once. Its antigen is undetermined. The protocol was immunoSEQ multiplex PCR, while the TCRdb copy is restricted to in-frame clones and leaves out a portion. The sample includes over 85,000 clones, roughly 80% of them seen just once. This entry comes from a study of radiotherapy plus CTLA-4 blockade in lung cancer. For the study at large: Objective responses emerged in around a sixth of patients, and roughly 32% attained disease control. Study-wide points: Blood saw expansion of tumor-derived TCR clones after radiotherapy plus ipilimumab. Dynamics of early blood T cell clones, together with interferon-beta, were reportedly the best predictors of response.

The CDR3 covers 14 residues. Trimming left V 5 bases short and J 3 bases short, with 14 bases between. Germline V gives CDR1 SGHTA, CDR2 FQGNSA. Participants had chemo-refractory metastatic non-small-cell lung cancer and were treated with focal radiation plus ipilimumab CTLA-4 blockade. The sequence was obtained from a human donor with non-small cell lung cancer that progressed on radiotherapy plus ipilimumab. This specimen consisted of peripheral blood, obtained from a patient treated with radiotherapy plus ipilimumab. J is TRBJ2-7 and V is TRBV7-2; no clear D gene. This CDR3 is CASSLTGGFYEQYF. The CDR3 DNA is TGTGCCAGCAGCCTAACCGGTGGGTTCTACGAGCAGTACTTC. The full variable domain, completed using reference TRBV7-2 and TRBJ2-7, is GAGVSQSPSNKVTEKGKDVELRCDPISGHTALYWYRQSLGQGLEFLIYFQGNSAPDKSGLPSDRFSAERTGGSVSTLTIQRTQQEDSAVYLCASSLTGGFYEQYFGPGTRLTVT.